One TCR beta chain is described in this entry. Its target antigen remains unknown. No much larger clone is present one base from it, and per-base qualities are unavailable. These data are taken from a study of post-analysis software for immune sequencing data (dated by TCRdb to the mid-2010s). Background for the entire study: Disease courses on record covered relapsing-remitting, secondary progressive and progressive-relapsing multiple sclerosis, though some patients had no subtype annotation. The multiple sclerosis patient repertoires were compared with 11 previously published healthy control repertoires from donors aged about 6 to 28 years. A subset of samples was prepared in parallel using single-end sample barcoding, then pooled and co-amplified after Illumina adapter ligation.

Libraries were prepared through PCR. The listed sequencing device is Illumina HiSeq 2500. To reduce PCR and sequencing biases, unique molecular identifiers were incorporated into the TCR beta cDNA libraries. Some 500,000 cDNA molecules were obtained for every 1 to 10 million input T cells, so each molecule roughly corresponded to one T cell. The patient libraries were prepared and sequenced using the same protocol as the earlier healthy control dataset. Samples belonging to the same batch were prepared together, multiplexed and sequenced on a shared HiSeq lane. The original pipeline was this. MIGEC was used to process the raw barcoded reads, and molecular identifier groups with only a single read were discarded before consensus assembly and CDR3 extraction. Clonotype tables were post-analysed with VDJtools, normalizing diversity by down-sampling all datasets to the smallest sample size. To correct batch-related cross-sample contamination, repertoire overlap clustering matched CDR3 amino acid sequences but not nucleotide sequences. In TCRdb, the public reads were trimmed at Q25 with fastp and aligned with MiXCR, with productive beta chains retained. Rows with one shared CDR3 protein collapse into an entry with the most common genes and DNA. The V and J calls, along with clone size, are taken from TCRdb and not from the paper's own processing. Here the sample has approximately 440,000 distinct CDR3 sequences; nearly 45% occur a single time. The top ten hold roughly 12% of the sample.

Here is what the overall study found, with its caveats: Multiple sclerosis patients had significantly lower normalized Chao1 diversity than controls, a result that suggests substantial peripheral T-cell clonal expansion. The control group was slightly older than the multiple sclerosis patient group. Strong co-clustering of samples prepared in the same batch was shown by direct clustering with F measure, prompting a batch-effect correction.

To demonstrate the VDJtools post-analysis software, the study profiled TCR beta repertoires from the peripheral blood of 13 young patients with multiple sclerosis. The patients with multiple sclerosis were children and adolescents between roughly 6 and 17 years of age. This receptor was obtained from a girl aged 5 to 17 with multiple sclerosis. The sequenced sample was blood.

For the CDR3, the sequence is CASSSPGQGAYEQYF. The nucleotide sequence is TGTGCCAGCAGTTCCCCCGGACAGGGGGCTTACGAGCAGTACTTC. The chain is encoded by TRBV27 joined to TRBJ2-7; the junction holds 11 bases that match TRBD1. The cysteine opens and the phenylalanine closes a CDR3 of 15 amino acids. The entry retains the CDR3 DNA only, 45 bases that are in frame from base 1. V is pruned by 4 bases and J by 4 bases, leaving 6 bases of the junction without a gene match. CDR1 and CDR2 were assigned from the germline V gene (reference sequence) as MNHEY and SMNVEV.